This TCR beta chain came from a study of OX40 agonist ivuxolimab in advanced cancers. For the study at large: Among those enrolled, mean age was 60 years (range about 23 to 80) and 75% to 90% were male.

Autoimmune disease history or systemic immunosuppression meant exclusion. The CDR3 contains 18 residues. The germline gives CDR1 SGHTA, CDR2 FQGNSA. V shed 1 base and J shed 3 bases, with 20 bases lying between them. Repertoires were generated with immunoSEQ multiplex PCR, while TCRdb's copy carries only in-frame clones and drops some. The data show approximately 90,000 clones, approximately 92% seen once. This chain links TRBV7-2 with TRBJ2-3, with D perhaps being TRBD1 or TRBD2 (6 bases each). This specimen consisted of CD4+ or CD8+ T cells sorted from blood, obtained in a trial of the OX40 agonist ivuxolimab. The clonotype originates from an adult with an advanced solid tumor such as melanoma, head and neck, liver or kidney cancer. The CDR3 nucleotides are TGTGCCAGCAGCTTAGTCCGGGGTGGGGGGCTATGGACAGATACGCAGTATTTT. Translation: CASSLVRGGGLWTDTQYF. The variable domain in full, with the rest retrieved from reference TRBV7-2 and TRBJ2-3, is GAGVSQSPSNKVTEKGKDVELRCDPISGHTALYWYRQSLGQGLEFLIYFQGNSAPDKSGLPSDRFSAERTGGSVSTLTIQRTQQEDSAVYLCASSLVRGGGLWTDTQYFGPGTRLTVL.